This T cell receptor (beta chain) was sequenced for a study of beta chain features in type 1 diabetes (dated by TCRdb to 2016 to 2018). Concerning the study at large: No differences in mean age, gender distribution, total cell number or subset yield were found between patients and healthy donors. The study compared the TCRB repertoires of sorted circulating CD4+ T cell subsets in recently diagnosed type 1 diabetes patients with those in matched healthy donors. Regulatory and stem cell-like memory subsets were obtained from only 8 patients and about 8 healthy donors, while naive and central memory subsets were obtained from all 30 or so donors. A total of some 110 million sorted cells were examined across all samples, and a strong correlation was observed between cell number per subset and RNA yield. What the research found in general, with its limitations: Because the HLA sub-analyses included only small numbers of individuals, any influence of HLA type on TCRB rearrangement was left unresolved. In all four CD4+ subsets, TCRB CDR3 length was moderately but significantly shorter in type 1 diabetes patients. Fewer insertions and more nucleotide deletions at VDJ recombination sites were observed in patients with type 1 diabetes, implying thymic rearrangement abnormalities. Because cDNA was sequenced instead of genomic DNA, activated cells with high expression could be over-represented, although the groups did not differ in activation or CD3 levels. Naive, central memory and regulatory TCRB repertoires appeared to be more similar among patients than among healthy donors. PCR may preferentially amplify shorter templates, but because patient and control samples were amplified and corrected together, any resulting skew would affect both groups equally.

Concerning this clone itself: Its antigen has not been determined. Qualities for individual bases were not recorded, and no much larger clone is one base off.

The entire amount of isolated RNA was reverse transcribed using the High Capacity cDNA Reverse Transcription Kit, so the sequenced TCRB transcripts were expressed ones. Deep immunoSEQ sequencing was performed on naive, central memory and regulatory T cell samples, with an average of approximately 3.9 million total reads per sample. After sorted cells were lysed in RLT buffer, RNA was extracted with DNase-treated RNeasy Micro or Mini kits, with the choice depending on cell number. Each cell subset was processed on its own to prevent cross-contamination, while patient and healthy donor samples were processed together. TCRB sequences were amplified from cDNA with the immunoSEQ multiplex PCR, producing 87-bp fragments spanning the CDR3 region. Amplicons were sequenced on the Illumina HiSeq platform. Processing in the source paper ran as follows. PCR bias was computationally corrected using synthetic template baselines, reads within Hamming distance 2 were collapsed, and singletons that could not be merged were discarded. Reads were aligned against IMGT so that V, D and J genes, CDR3 length and insertions or deletions at six rearrangement sites could be assigned. Within each subset, clonotype counts were normalized to sorted cell number, and only after that were true diversity and Gini coefficients computed with the tcR R package. The overlap coefficient, calculated on TCRB nucleotide sequences, was used to quantify repertoire sharing. Out-of-frame TCRB sequences from naive cells were analyzed to stand in for the pre-selection repertoire. Not all clones reach the TCRdb copy of this immuneACCESS table, which keeps in-frame sequences only. Checked studies attribute under half of the gap to unresolved V genes and leave the rest unexplained. Clonal size and the V and J genes are those of that table, whereas D and trimming came from the DNA. The sample table contains 900,000 or so clones; only one count was recorded for 15% to 20% of them. About 0.02% of the sample is in the top ten clones.

Each donor gave one peripheral blood draw, about 110 mL on average, collected into heparinised tubes. Using a panel that included CD45RO, CCR7, CD25, CD127, CD95 and CD27, naive, central memory, regulatory and stem cell-like memory CD4+ T cells were sorted on a BD FACSAria II. Purity was above 95% for every sorted population. PBMCs were isolated right away by Lymphoprep density gradient centrifugation and were stained directly, without culture. Samples were stained and sorted in pairs, with one healthy donor and one patient per experiment, so that batch effects were minimized. The germline V end is reduced by 1 base and the J end by 2 bases; junction bases left unmatched: 8. Inclusive of the bounding cysteine and phenylalanine, the CDR3 is 16 residues long. The CDR3 DNA has 48 bases and is translated from base 1. Taken from the germline V gene, the CDR1 and CDR2 loops are LGHNA and YNFKEQ.

This receptor was obtained from a woman between 18 and 29 years old in good health. Sequenced material: naive CD4+ T cells from blood. The sample's cell subset or site, from its label and the paper: true naive CD4+ T cells. Here the chain combines TRBV4-2 and TRBJ2-7, with 7 bases in between that match TRBD1. Here the CDR3 is given as CASSQVMTGIPYEQYF. The DNA is as follows: TGTGCCAGCAGCCAAGTTATGACAGGGATCCCCTACGAGCAGTACTTC.